This paragraph reports one T cell receptor beta chain. Its target is not known. The protocol was immunoSEQ multiplex PCR, while the TCRdb copy is restricted to in-frame clones and leaves out a portion. Among roughly 110,000 clones listed, 92% were seen once. Second doses at about 4 or about 12 weeks were pooled. The CDR3 has 14 amino acids. The germline V gene has CDR1 LNHDA and CDR2 SQIVND (reference sequence). V was clipped by 3 bases and J by 0 bases, with 9 bases between them. This sample is part of a study of T cell responses to AZD1222 COVID-19 vaccine. Study-level results: Within unmutated variant regions lay the reported targets of nearly half of spike-specific TCRs. Following two doses of AZD1222, Spike-specific TCR breadth and depth rose. Spike-wide coverage was observed for vaccine-associated CD4 TCRs, with dominant responses at 160-218 and 743-854.

The specimen comprised peripheral blood, sampled 28 days after the second AZD1222 dose. This rearrangement joins TRBV19 to TRBJ2-7; D uncertain. The sequence came from an adult who received the AZD1222 COVID-19 vaccine. The CDR3 DNA reads TGTGCCAGTAGTATTGGCGGAAGCTCCTACGAGCAGTACTTC. This codes for CASSIGGSSYEQYF.